The rows below give T cell receptor beta chains drawn from one sample of a study of T-cell memory formation after mild COVID-19. TCRdb reprocessed the 5' RACE reads with MiXCR, giving one entry per CDR3 protein. The repertoire includes about 300,000 distinct CDR3 sequences, roughly a fifth of them detected once, and around 20% sits in the top ten. The source material was PBMCs or a T cell subset sorted from them (not recorded which). The receptor source for this set is a young man who had mild COVID-19 (a few samples of this study predate the infection). Cell type and time point are not known. Both conserved end residues are part of each CDR3. D genes are given only for firm matches. Where a row states a size, it is once, few, many or the class of an expanded clone; other rows omit it.

j_call | v_call | clone_size | d_call | cdr3_aa | cdr3_nt
TRBJ1-6 | TRBV4-2 | NA | NA | CASSQDTNAGSPLHF | TGTGCCAGCAGCCAAGATACCAACGCGGGATCACCCCTCCACTTT
TRBJ2-6 | TRBV5-8 | NA | NA | CASSLIPGTSGANVLTF | TGTGCCAGCAGCTTGATCCCAGGGACCTCTGGGGCCAACGTCCTGACTTTC
TRBJ2-1 | TRBV27 | few | NA | CASIGYHNEQFF | TGTGCCAGCATCGGGTACCACAATGAGCAGTTCTTC
TRBJ2-1 | TRBV7-9 | few | TRBD2 | CASSSGLDEQFF | TGTGCCAGCAGCTCCGGACTAGATGAGCAGTTCTTC
TRBJ2-2 | TRBV5-1 | many | NA | CASSLDGQLATGELFF | TGCGCCAGCAGCTTGGACGGACAACTAGCCACCGGGGAGCTGTTTTTT
TRBJ1-5 | TRBV20-1 | NA | NA | CSAKTGVWDQPQHF | TGCAGTGCAAAGACGGGAGTCTGGGATCAGCCCCAGCATTTT
TRBJ2-7 | TRBV5-1 | NA | TRBD2 | CASSQGTSGSYSYEQYF | TGCGCCAGCAGCCAAGGGACTAGCGGGAGTTACTCCTACGAGCAGTACTTC
TRBJ2-2 | TRBV4-3 | NA | TRBD1 | CASSHMGQGYTGELFF | TGCGCCAGCAGCCACATGGGACAGGGCTATACCGGGGAGCTGTTTTTT
TRBJ2-1 | TRBV5-5 | NA | NA | CASSFRQGLSYNEQFF | TGTGCCAGCAGCTTTAGGCAGGGTTTGAGTTACAATGAGCAGTTCTTC
TRBJ1-6 | TRBV19 | NA | NA | CASSIGGNSPLHF | TGTGCCAGTAGTATCGGGGGTAATTCACCCCTCCACTTT
TRBJ1-1 | TRBV6-5 | NA | NA | CASSLQPRGGTEAFF | TGTGCCAGCAGCTTACAACCCAGGGGAGGAACTGAAGCTTTCTTT
TRBJ2-5 | TRBV7-3 | NA | NA | CASSLWVGETQYF | TGTGCCAGCAGCTTATGGGTCGGCGAGACCCAGTACTTC
TRBJ1-1 | TRBV3-1 | many | NA | CASSPLRAGGEAFF | NA
TRBJ1-1 | TRBV6-2/TRBV6-3 | few | NA | CASSYSGSTEAFF | TGTGCCAGCAGTTACTCAGGGAGCACTGAAGCTTTCTTT
TRBJ2-1 | TRBV20-1 | few | NA | CSARGASSYNEQFF | TGCAGTGCTAGGGGGGCAAGCTCCTACAATGAGCAGTTCTTC
TRBJ2-2 | TRBV29-1 | many | TRBD2 | CSVGGGGARTGELFF | TGCAGCGTTGGTGGCGGGGGGGCGAGGACCGGGGAGCTGTTTTTT
TRBJ2-3 | TRBV4-3 | once | NA | CASSQDRARSTDTQYF | TGCGCCAGCAGCCAAGATCGGGCACGTAGCACAGATACGCAGTATTTT
TRBJ2-1 | TRBV7-2 | NA | NA | CASSRSTGPGDEQFF | TGTGCCAGCAGCAGATCGACTGGGCCGGGGGATGAGCAGTTCTTC
TRBJ1-5 | TRBV6-5 | NA | TRBD1 | CASSKTGVQPQHF | TGTGCCAGCAGTAAGACAGGGGTTCAGCCCCAGCATTTT
TRBJ1-1 | TRBV12-5 | many | NA | CASGLARGEDTEAFF | TGTGCTAGTGGTTTGGCCCGGGGGGAAGACACTGAAGCTTTCTTT
TRBJ2-2 | TRBV7-3 | NA | TRBD2 | CASSLGGRRTGELFF | TGTGCCAGCAGCTTGGGGGGGAGGCGAACCGGGGAGCTGTTTTTT
TRBJ1-2 | TRBV12-3/TRBV12-4 | few | NA | CASGNQGSYGYTF | TGTGCCAGCGGTAACCAGGGGAGCTATGGCTACACCTTC
TRBJ2-5 | TRBV9 | NA | TRBD1 | CASSVAAGTGGETQYF | TGTGCCAGCAGCGTAGCAGCCGGGACAGGGGGTGAGACCCAGTACTTC
TRBJ2-5 | TRBV20-1 | NA | NA | CSAPRVETQYF | TGCAGTGCTCCCCGTGTGGAGACCCAGTACTTC
TRBJ1-2 | TRBV7-2 | NA | NA | CASSSRATGGDRGCTF | TGTGCCAGCAGCTCTCGGGCGACAGGCGGGGATAGGGGGTGCACCTTC
TRBJ2-2 | TRBV7-2 | few | NA | CASSLGWGMTGELFF | TGTGCCAGCAGCTTAGGGTGGGGTATGACCGGGGAGCTGTTTTTT
TRBJ2-5 | TRBV6-5 | few | NA | CASRRTSFHETQYF | TGTGCCAGCCGGAGGACCTCTTTCCATGAGACCCAGTACTTC
TRBJ1-1 | TRBV24-1 | NA | TRBD1 | CATMGQGAGEAFF | TGTGCCACCATGGGACAGGGGGCCGGCGAAGCTTTCTTT
TRBJ2-7 | TRBV2 | NA | NA | CAAKPPPGQRVYEQYF | TGTGCCGCCAAACCCCCCCCAGGCCAGCGGGTCTACGAGCAGTACTTC
TRBJ2-3 | TRBV9 | once | NA | CASSVEGTRGDTQYF | TGTGCCAGCAGCGTCGAGGGAACGAGGGGGGATACGCAGTATTTT
TRBJ1-4 | TRBV6-6 | NA | NA | CATDEPGTAGEKLFF | TGTGCCACCGATGAACCCGGGACCGCGGGCGAAAAACTGTTTTTT
TRBJ1-5 | TRBV4-3 | NA | TRBD1 | CASSPGTATNQPQHF | TGCGCCAGCAGCCCCGGGACAGCGACGAATCAGCCCCAGCATTTT
TRBJ2-7 | TRBV30 | NA | NA | CAWSGGGSMYEQYF | TGTGCCTGGAGCGGGGGTGGCAGTATGTACGAGCAGTACTTC
TRBJ2-3 | TRBV6-2/TRBV6-3 | many | TRBD2 | CASSYVTSGESDTQYF | TGTGCCAGCAGTTACGTGACTAGCGGGGAGTCAGATACGCAGTATTTT
TRBJ2-6 | TRBV18 | NA | NA | CASSATGANVLTF | TGTGCCAGCTCGGCGACAGGGGCCAACGTCCTGACTTTC
TRBJ1-2 | TRBV5-1 | NA | NA | CASSLAAGAGYGYTF | TGCGCCAGCAGCTTGGCTGCGGGGGCGGGATATGGCTACACCTTC
TRBJ2-1 | TRBV18 | many | NA | CASSPRDYNEQFF | TGTGCCAGCTCACCTAGAGATTACAATGAGCAGTTCTTC
TRBJ1-5 | TRBV12-3/TRBV12-4 | few | NA | CASSLGAGQPQHF | TGTGCCAGCAGTTTGGGGGCAGGACAGCCCCAGCATTTT
TRBJ2-6 | TRBV28 | NA | NA | CASSNPGAGPELLGANVLTF | TGTGCCAGCAGTAATCCTGGAGCAGGGCCTGAGCTTTTGGGGGCCAACGTCCTGACTTTC
TRBJ1-1 | TRBV4-3 | few | NA | CASSPGEGPNTEAFF | TGCGCCAGCAGCCCAGGGGAAGGACCCAACACTGAAGCTTTCTTT
TRBJ2-7 | TRBV27 | NA | NA | CASSLEVGYEQYF | TGTGCCAGCAGTTTGGAGGTGGGGTACGAGCAGTACTTC
TRBJ2-3 | TRBV12-3/TRBV12-4 | few | NA | CASSLAGATHTQYF | TGTGCCAGCAGTTTAGCGGGGGCAACACATACGCAGTATTTT
TRBJ2-3 | TRBV7-2 | few | NA | CASSLAQAHTDTQYF | TGTGCCAGCAGCTTAGCCCAGGCTCACACAGATACGCAGTATTTT
TRBJ2-1 | TRBV20-1 | NA | NA | CSARASTRGLVEQFF | TGCAGTGCTAGAGCTAGCACCCGGGGACTGGTTGAGCAGTTCTTC
TRBJ1-5 | TRBV6-2/TRBV6-3 | NA | NA | CASSPWGRGSSNQPQHF | TGTGCCAGCAGCCCCTGGGGAAGGGGATCGAGCAATCAGCCCCAGCATTTT
TRBJ2-7 | TRBV4-1 | few | NA | CASSQLSSYEQYF | TGCGCCAGCAGCCAACTGAGCTCCTACGAGCAGTACTTC
TRBJ1-1 | TRBV29-1 | few | NA | CSVVRRGNTEAFF | TGCAGCGTTGTACGGAGGGGGAACACTGAAGCTTTCTTT